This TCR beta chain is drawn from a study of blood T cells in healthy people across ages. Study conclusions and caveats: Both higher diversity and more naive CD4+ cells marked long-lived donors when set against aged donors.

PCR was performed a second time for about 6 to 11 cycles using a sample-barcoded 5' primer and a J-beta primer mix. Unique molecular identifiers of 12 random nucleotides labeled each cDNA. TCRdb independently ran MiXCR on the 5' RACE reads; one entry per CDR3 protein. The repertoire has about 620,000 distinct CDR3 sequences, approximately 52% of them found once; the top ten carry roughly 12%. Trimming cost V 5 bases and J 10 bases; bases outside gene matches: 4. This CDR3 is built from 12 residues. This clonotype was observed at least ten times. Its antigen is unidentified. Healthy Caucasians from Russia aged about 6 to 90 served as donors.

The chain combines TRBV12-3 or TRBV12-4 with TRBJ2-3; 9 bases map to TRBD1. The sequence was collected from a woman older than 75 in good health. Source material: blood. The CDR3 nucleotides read TGTGCCAGCAGTCGGGACAGGGATCCGCAGTATTTT. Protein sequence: CASSRDRDPQYF.